This paragraph reports one T cell receptor (beta chain). Generated by immunoSEQ multiplex PCR, the TCRdb table keeps only in-frame clones and is missing some. This table holds more than 300,000 clones, 90% found once. The sample originates from a study of blood T cell repertoires in COVID-19. For the study at large: Both acute and convalescent COVID-19 samples were obtained from the United States, Italy and Spain.

V was pared by 3 bases and J by 7 bases, with 13 bases between. Germline V gene data show CDR1 as MDHEN and CDR2 as SYDVKM. The CDR3 extends over 14 amino acids. V and J are TRBV28 and TRBJ2-1; D might be TRBD1 (6 bases). Material: PBMCs or T cells enriched from blood (not recorded which). The clonotype originates from a young woman who had been exposed to COVID-19. The CDR3 protein is CASSFRTARNEQFF. The DNA for the CDR3 is TGTGCCAGCAGTTTCAGGACAGCCCGTAATGAGCAGTTCTTC.